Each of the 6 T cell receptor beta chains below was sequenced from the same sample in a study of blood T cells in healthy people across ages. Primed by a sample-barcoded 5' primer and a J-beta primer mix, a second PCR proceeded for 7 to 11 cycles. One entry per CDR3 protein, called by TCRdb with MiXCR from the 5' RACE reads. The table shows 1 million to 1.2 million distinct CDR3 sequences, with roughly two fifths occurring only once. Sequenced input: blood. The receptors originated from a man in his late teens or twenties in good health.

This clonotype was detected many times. The CDR3 spells CASSQDGTGANYGYTF. DNA for the CDR3: TGCGCCAGCAGCCAAGATGGGACAGGGGCTAACTATGGCTACACCTTC. V usage is TRBV4-1 and J usage is TRBJ1-2; 10 bases match TRBD1. Germline CDR1 and CDR2: MGHRA and YSYEKL. V lost 0 bases, J lost 0 bases, and 1 base stayed unmatched. The CDR3 has 16 residues.

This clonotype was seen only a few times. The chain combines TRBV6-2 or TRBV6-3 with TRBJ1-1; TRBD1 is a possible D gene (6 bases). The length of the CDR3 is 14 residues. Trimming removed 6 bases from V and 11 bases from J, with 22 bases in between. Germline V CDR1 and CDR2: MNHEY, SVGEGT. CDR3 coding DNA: TGTGCCAGCAGCCTAAACCCCGGGACATCGGCGGCTTTCTTT. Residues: CASSLNPGTSAAFF.

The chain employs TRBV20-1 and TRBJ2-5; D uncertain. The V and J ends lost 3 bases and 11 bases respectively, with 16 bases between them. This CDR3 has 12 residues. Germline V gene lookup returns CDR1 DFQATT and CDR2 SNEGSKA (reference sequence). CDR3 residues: CSARAVTHEQYF. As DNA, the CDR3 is TGCAGTGCTAGGGCAGTAACTCATGAGCAGTACTTC.

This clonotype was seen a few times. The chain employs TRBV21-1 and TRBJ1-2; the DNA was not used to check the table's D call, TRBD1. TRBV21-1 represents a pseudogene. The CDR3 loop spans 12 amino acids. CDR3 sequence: CASVNRGLGYTF. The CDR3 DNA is TGTGCCAGCGTTAACAGGGGGCTAGGCTACACCTTC.

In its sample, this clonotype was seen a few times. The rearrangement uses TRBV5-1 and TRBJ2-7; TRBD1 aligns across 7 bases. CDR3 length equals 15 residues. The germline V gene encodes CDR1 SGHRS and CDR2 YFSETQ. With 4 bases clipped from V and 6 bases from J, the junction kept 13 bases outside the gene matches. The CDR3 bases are TGCGCCAGCAGCCCCCTAGGGACAGAGGCAGGCGAGCAGTACTTC. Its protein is CASSPLGTEAGEQYF.

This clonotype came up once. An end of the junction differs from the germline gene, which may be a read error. The CDR3 sequence: CASSQRKRRYQEAQYF. The DNA of the CDR3 is TGTGCCAGCAGCCAAAGGAAACGACGATACCAAGAGGCCCAGTACTTC. The chain uses TRBV14 and TRBJ2-5; D remains ambiguous. This CDR3 contains 16 residues. Germline V gives CDR1 SGHDN, CDR2 FVKESK.